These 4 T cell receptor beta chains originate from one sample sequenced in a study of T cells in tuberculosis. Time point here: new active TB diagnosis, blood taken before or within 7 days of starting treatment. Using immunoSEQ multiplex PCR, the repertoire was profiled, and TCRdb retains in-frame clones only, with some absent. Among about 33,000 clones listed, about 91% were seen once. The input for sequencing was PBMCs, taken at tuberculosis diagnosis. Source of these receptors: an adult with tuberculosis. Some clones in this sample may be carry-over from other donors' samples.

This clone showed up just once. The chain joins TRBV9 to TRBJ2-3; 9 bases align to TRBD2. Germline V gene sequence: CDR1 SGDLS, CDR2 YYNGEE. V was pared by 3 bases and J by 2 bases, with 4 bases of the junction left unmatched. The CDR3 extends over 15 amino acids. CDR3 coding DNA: TGTGCCAGCAGCGATAGCGGGGGCTACACAGATACGCAGTATTTT. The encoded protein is CASSDSGGYTDTQYF.

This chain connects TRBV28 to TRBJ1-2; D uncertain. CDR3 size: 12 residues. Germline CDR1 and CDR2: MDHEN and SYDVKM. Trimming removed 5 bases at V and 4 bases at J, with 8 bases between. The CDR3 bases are TGTGCCAGCAGTCCAGAAATCTATGGCTACACCTTC. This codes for CASSPEIYGYTF.

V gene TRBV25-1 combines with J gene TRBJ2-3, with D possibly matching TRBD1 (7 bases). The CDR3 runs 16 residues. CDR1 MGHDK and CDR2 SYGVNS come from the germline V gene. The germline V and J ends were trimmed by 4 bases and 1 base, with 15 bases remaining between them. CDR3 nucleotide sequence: TGTGCCAGCAGTGCCTGGACAGGCGGGGGCACAGATACGCAGTATTTT. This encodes CASSAWTGGGTDTQYF.

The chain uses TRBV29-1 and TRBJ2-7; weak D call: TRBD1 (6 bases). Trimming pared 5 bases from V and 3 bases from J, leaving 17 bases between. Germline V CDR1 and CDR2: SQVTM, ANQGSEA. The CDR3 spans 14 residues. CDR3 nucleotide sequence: TGCAGCGTTTCCCGCCCCGGGACAAGCTACGAGCAGTACTTC. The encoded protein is CSVSRPGTSYEQYF.